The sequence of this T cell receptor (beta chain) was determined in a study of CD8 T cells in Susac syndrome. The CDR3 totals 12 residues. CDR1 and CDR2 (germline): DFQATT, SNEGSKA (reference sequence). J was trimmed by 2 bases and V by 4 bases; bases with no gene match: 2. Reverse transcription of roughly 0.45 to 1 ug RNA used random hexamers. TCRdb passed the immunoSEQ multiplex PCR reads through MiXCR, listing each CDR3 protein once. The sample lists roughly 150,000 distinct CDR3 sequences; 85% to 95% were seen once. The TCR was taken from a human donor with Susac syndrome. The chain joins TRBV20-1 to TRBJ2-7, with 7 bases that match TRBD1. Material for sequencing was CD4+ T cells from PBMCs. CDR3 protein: CSATGTAYEQYF. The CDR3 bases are TGCAGTGCTACCGGGACAGCCTACGAGCAGTACTTC.